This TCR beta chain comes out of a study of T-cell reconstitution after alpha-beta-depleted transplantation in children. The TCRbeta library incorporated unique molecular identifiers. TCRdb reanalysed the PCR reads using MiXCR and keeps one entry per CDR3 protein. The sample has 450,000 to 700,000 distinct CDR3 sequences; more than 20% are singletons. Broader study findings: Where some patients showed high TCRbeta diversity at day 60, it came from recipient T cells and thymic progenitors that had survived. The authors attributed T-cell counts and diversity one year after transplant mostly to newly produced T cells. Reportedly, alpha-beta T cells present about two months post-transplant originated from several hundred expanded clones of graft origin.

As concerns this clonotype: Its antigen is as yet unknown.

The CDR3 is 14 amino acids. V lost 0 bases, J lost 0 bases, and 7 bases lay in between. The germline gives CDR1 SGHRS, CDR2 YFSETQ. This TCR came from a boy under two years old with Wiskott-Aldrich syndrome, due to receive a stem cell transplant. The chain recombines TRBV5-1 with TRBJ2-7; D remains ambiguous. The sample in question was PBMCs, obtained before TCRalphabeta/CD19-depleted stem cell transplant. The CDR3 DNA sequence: TGCGCCAGCAGCTTGGCTACTACCTCCTACGAGCAGTACTTC. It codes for CASSLATTSYEQYF.